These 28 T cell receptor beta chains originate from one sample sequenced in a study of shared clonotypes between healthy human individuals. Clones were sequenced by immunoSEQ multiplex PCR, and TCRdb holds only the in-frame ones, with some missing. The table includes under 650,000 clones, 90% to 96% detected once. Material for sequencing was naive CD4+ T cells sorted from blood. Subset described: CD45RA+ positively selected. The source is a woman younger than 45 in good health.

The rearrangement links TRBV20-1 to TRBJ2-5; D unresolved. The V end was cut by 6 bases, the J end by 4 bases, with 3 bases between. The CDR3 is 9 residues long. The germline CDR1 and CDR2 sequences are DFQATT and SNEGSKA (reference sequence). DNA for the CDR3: TGCAGTGCAGGAGAGACCCAGTACTTC. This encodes CSAGETQYF.

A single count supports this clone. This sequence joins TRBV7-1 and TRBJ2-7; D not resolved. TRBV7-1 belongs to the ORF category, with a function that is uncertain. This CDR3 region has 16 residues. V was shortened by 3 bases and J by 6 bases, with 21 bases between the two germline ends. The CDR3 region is CASSSGVAWASGEQYF. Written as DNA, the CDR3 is TGTGCCAGCAGCTCTGGGGTTGCCTGGGCAAGTGGCGAGCAGTACTTC.

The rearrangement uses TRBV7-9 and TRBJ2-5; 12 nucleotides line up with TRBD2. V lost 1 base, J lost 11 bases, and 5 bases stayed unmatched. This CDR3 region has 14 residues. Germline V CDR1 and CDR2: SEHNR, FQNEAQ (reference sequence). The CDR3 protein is CASSLGLAGDEQYF. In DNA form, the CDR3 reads TGTGCCAGCAGCTTAGGACTAGCGGGGGATGAGCAGTACTTC.

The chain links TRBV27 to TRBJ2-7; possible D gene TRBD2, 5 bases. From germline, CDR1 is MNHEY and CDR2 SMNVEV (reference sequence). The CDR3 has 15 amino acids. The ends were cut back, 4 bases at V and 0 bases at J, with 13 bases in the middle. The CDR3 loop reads CASSYRGLSSYEQYF. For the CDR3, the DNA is TGTGCCAGCAGTTATCGCGGGTTGAGCTCCTACGAGCAGTACTTC.

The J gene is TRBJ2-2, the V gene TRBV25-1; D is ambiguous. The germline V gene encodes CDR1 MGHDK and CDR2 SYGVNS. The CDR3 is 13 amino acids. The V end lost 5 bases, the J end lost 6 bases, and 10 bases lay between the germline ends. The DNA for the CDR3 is TGTGCCAGCAGTCTTCCAATCCCCGGGGAGCTGTTTTTT. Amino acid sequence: CASSLPIPGELFF.

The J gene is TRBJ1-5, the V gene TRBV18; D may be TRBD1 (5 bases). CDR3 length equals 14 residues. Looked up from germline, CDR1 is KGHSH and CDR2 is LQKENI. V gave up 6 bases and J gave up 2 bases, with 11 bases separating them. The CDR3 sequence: CASSEQVGNQPQHF. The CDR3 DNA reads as TGTGCCAGCTCCGAACAGGTAGGCAATCAGCCCCAGCATTTT.

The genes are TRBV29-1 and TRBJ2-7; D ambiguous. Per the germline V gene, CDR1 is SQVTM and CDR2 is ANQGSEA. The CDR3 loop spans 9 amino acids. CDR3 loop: CPVGDEQYF. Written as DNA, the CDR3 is TGCCCCGTCGGAGACGAGCAGTACTTC.

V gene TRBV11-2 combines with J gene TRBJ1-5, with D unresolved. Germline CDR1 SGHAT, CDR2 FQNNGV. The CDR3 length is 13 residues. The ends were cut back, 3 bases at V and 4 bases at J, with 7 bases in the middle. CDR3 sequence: CASSLDVNQPQHF. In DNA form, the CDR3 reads TGTGCCAGCAGCTTGGACGTGAATCAGCCCCAGCATTTT.

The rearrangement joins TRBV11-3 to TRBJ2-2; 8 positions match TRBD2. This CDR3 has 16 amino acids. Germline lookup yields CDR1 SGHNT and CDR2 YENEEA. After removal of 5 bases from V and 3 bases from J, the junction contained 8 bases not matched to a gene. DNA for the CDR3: TGTGCCAGCAGCCGAACTAGCGGCGGATACACCGGGGAGCTGTTTTTT. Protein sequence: CASSRTSGGYTGELFF.

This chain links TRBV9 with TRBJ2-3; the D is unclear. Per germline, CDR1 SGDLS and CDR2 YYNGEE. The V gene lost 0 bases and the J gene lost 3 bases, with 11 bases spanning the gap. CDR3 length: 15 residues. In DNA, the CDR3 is TGTGCCAGCAGCGTAGGGATTCAAGTAACAGATACGCAGTATTTT. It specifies CASSVGIQVTDTQYF. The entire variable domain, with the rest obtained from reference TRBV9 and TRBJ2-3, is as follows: DSGVTQTPKHLITATGQRVTLRCSPRSGDLSVYWYQQSLDQGLQFLIQYYNGEERAKGNILERFSAQQFPDLHSELNLSSLELGDSALYFCASSVGIQVTDTQYFGPGTRLTVL.

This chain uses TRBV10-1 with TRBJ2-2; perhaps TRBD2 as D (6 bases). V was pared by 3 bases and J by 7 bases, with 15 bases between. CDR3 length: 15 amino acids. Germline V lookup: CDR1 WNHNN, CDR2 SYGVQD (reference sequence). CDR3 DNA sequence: TGCGCCAGCAGTGACCATAGGGGAGCGGGCGGGGAGCTGTTTTTT. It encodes CASSDHRGAGGELFF.

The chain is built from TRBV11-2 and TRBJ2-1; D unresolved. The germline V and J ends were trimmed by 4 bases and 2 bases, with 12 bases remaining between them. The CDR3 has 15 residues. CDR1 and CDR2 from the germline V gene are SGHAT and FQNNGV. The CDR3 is CASSSGRQAYNEQFF. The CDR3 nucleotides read TGTGCCAGCAGCTCCGGCAGGCAAGCCTACAATGAGCAGTTCTTC.

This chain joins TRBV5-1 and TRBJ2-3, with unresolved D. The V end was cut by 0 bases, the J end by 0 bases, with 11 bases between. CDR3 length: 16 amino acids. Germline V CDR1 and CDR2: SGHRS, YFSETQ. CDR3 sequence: CASSLAGDRSTDTQYF. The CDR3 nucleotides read TGCGCCAGCAGCTTGGCCGGCGATAGAAGCACAGATACGCAGTATTTT.

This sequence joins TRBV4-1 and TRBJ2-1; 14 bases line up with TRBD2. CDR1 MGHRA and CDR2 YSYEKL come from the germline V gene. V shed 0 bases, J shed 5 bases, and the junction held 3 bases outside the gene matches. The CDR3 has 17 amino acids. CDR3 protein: CASSQEGLAGAHNEQFF. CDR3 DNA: TGCGCCAGCAGCCAAGAGGGACTAGCGGGAGCCCACAATGAGCAGTTCTTC.

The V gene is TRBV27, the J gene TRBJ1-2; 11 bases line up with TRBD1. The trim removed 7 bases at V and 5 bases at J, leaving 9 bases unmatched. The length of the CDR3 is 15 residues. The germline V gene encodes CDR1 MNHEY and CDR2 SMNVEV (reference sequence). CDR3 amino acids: CASNFGQGAGYGYTF. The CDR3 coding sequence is TGTGCCAGCAATTTTGGACAGGGGGCAGGGTATGGCTACACCTTC.

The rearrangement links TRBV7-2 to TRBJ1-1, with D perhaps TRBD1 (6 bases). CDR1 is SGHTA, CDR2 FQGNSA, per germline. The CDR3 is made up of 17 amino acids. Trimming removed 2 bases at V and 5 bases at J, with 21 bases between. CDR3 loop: CASSLNIGLVGGTEAFF. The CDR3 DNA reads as TGTGCCAGCAGCTTAAATATTGGGCTAGTAGGGGGAACTGAAGCTTTCTTT.

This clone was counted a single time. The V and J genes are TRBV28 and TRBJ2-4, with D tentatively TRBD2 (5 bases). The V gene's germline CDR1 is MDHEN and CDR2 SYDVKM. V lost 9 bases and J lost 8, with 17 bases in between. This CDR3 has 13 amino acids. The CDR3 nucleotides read TGTGCCAGTTCGTCATCCGGGGTGGACATTCAGTACTTC. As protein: CASSSSGVDIQYF.

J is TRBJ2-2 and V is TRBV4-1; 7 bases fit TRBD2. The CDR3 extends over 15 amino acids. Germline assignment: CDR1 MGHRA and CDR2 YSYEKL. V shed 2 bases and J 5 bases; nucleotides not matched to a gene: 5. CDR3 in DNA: TGCGCCAGCAGCCAACGGAGGGAGGGTACCGGGGAGCTGTTTTTT. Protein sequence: CASSQRREGTGELFF.

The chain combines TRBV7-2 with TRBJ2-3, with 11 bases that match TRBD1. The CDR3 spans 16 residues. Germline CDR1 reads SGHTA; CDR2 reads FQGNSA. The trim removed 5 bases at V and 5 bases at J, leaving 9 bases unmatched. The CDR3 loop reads CASSPRTGGIGDTQYF. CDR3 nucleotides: TGTGCCAGCAGCCCGCGGACAGGGGGCATTGGAGATACGCAGTATTTT.

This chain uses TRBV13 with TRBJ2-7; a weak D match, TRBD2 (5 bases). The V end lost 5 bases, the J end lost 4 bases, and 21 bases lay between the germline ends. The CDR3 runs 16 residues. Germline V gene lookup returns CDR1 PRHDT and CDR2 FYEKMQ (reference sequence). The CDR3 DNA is TGTGCCAGCAGCGGAGGTCTATCCCAATTCTCTTACGAGCAGTACTTC. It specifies CASSGGLSQFSYEQYF.

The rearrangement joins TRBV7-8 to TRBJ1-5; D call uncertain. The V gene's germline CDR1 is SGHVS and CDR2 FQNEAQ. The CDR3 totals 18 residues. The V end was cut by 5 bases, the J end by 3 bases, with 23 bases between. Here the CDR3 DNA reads TGTGCCAGCAGCCCCCGTATTGTACCGCGGGTTACCAATCAGCCCCAGCATTTT. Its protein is CASSPRIVPRVTNQPQHF.

CDR3 protein: CASSQKEGFSEQYF. The CDR3 coding sequence is TGTGCCAGCAGCCAAAAGGAGGGCTTCTCCGAGCAGTACTTC. The V gene is TRBV4-2, the J gene TRBJ2-5, with a possible D match to TRBD2 (6 bases). The J call is in doubt because the DNA end fits TRBJ2-7 better. This CDR3 spans 14 amino acids. Germline CDR1 is LGHNA and CDR2 is YNFKEQ.

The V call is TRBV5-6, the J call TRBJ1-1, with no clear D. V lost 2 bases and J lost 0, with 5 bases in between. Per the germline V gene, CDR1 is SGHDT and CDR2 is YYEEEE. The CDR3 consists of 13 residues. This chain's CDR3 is CASSFRMNTEAFF. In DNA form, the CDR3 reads TGTGCCAGCAGCTTCCGCATGAACACTGAAGCTTTCTTT.

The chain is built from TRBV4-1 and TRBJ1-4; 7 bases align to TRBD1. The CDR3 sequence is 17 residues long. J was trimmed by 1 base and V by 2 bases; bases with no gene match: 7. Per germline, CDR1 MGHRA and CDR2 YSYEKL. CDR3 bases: TGCGCCAGCAGCCAAACGAGAAACAGGGGAACTAATGAAAAACTGTTTTTT. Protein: CASSQTRNRGTNEKLFF.

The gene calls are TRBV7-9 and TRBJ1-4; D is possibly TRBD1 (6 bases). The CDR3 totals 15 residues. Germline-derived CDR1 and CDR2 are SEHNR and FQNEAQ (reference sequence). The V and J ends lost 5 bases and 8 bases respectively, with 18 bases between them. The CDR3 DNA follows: TGTGCCAGCAGCCCAGGGGTCAGGGAGAAAGAAAAACTGTTTTTT. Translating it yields CASSPGVREKEKLFF. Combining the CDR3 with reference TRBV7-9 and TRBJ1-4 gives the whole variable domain DTGVSQNPRHKITKRGQNVTFRCDPISEHNRLYWYRQTLGQGPEFLTYFQNEAQLEKSRLLSDRFSAERPKGSFSTLEIQRTEQGDSAMYLCASSPGVREKEKLFFGSGTQLSVL.

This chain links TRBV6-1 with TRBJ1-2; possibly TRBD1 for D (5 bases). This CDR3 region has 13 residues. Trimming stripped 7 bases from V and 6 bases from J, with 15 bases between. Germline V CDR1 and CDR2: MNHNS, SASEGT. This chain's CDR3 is CASKATGLDGYTF. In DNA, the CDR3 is TGTGCCAGCAAAGCGACGGGACTCGATGGCTACACCTTC.

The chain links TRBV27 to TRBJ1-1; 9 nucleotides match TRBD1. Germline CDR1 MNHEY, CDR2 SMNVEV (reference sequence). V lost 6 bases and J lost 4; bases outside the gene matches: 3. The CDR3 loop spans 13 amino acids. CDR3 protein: CASSGQGFTEAFF. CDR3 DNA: TGTGCCAGCAGCGGACAGGGGTTCACTGAAGCTTTCTTT.

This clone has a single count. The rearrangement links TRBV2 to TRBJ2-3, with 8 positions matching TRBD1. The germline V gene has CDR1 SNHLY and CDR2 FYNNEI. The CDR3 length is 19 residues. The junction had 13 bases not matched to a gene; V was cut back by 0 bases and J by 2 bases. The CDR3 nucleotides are TGTGCCAGCAGTGAAGCGGGGGCAGGGGGCCGGGGCTACACAGATACGCAGTATTTT. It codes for CASSEAGAGGRGYTDTQYF.